The 29 T cell receptor beta chains reported below all come from one sample, sequenced in a study of blood T cell repertoires in COVID-19. TCRdb keeps only in-frame clones here, not all; method: immunoSEQ multiplex PCR. The sample gives 87,000 or so clones, under 85% of which show up once; approximately 2% is in the top ten. The sequencing sample was made of peripheral blood. The source is a woman aged 70-85 years with acute or convalescent COVID-19.

The rearrangement joins TRBV6-1 to TRBJ2-1; D perhaps matches TRBD1 (7 bases). This CDR3 has 14 amino acids. In germline, CDR1 is MNHNS, CDR2 SASEGT. Deletions cut 3 bases from V and 8 bases from J, with 14 bases between. CDR3 amino acids: CASSDQGGFDEQFF. DNA of the CDR3: TGTGCCAGCAGTGACCAGGGGGGCTTCGATGAGCAGTTCTTC.

The CDR3: CASSQETGLNSPLHF. In nucleotides, the CDR3 is TGTGCCAGCAGCCAAGAGACAGGGTTGAATTCACCCCTCCACTTT. J is TRBJ1-6 and V is TRBV3-1 (or the pseudogene TRBV3-2); 7 positions agree with TRBD1. This CDR3 is built from 15 residues. V lost 0 bases, J lost 7 bases, and 3 bases stayed unmatched. Germline values: CDR1 LGHDT, CDR2 YNNKEL (reference sequence).

The chain is built from TRBV6-5 and TRBJ2-2; no definite D call. V lost 5 bases to trimming and J lost 5 bases, with 9 bases between them. Per the germline V gene, CDR1 is MNHEY and CDR2 is SVGAGI. This CDR3 spans 13 amino acids. The CDR3 region is CASSRSSTGELFF. For the CDR3, the DNA is TGTGCCAGCAGTAGGAGCTCGACCGGGGAGCTGTTTTTT.

This clone was seen only once. This rearrangement joins TRBV5-1 to TRBJ2-7; D call uncertain. CDR1 is SGHRS and CDR2 is YFSETQ in the germline V gene. The CDR3 is made up of 15 amino acids. The ends were cut back, 0 bases at V and 4 bases at J, with 14 bases in the middle. CDR3 amino acids: CASSLASSAGYEQYF. The CDR3, as DNA: TGCGCCAGCAGCTTGGCTTCGTCGGCAGGTTACGAGCAGTACTTC.

The V call is TRBV18, the J call TRBJ1-3; 7 bases align to TRBD1. CDR3 length: 14 residues. Germline V gives CDR1 KGHSH, CDR2 LQKENI. The junction had 4 bases not matched to a gene; V was cut back by 3 bases and J by 5 bases. The chain's CDR3 is CASSPGTVRNTIYF. The CDR3 bases are TGTGCCAGCTCACCCGGGACAGTGAGAAACACCATATATTTT.

This chain links TRBV2 with TRBJ2-7; the D gene is possibly TRBD2 (6 bases). Trimming removed 6 bases from V and 1 base from J, with 10 bases in between. The CDR3 is 13 amino acids. CDR1 is SNHLY and CDR2 is FYNNEI in the germline V gene. CDR3 nucleotides: TGTGCCAGCAGGGGGGGTCCTTCCTACGAGCAGTACTTC. Protein: CASRGGPSYEQYF.

The V call is TRBV14, the J call TRBJ1-2; 7 bases match TRBD1. Trimming took 4 bases from V and 4 from J; bases not matched to a gene: 6. Germline CDR1 SGHDN, CDR2 FVKESK. The length of the CDR3 is 14 residues. CDR3 sequence: CASSPWTGSYGYTF. In DNA, the CDR3 is TGTGCCAGCAGCCCTTGGACAGGAAGCTATGGCTACACCTTC. The entire variable domain, with the rest obtained from reference TRBV14 and TRBJ1-2, is as follows: EAGVTQFPSHSVIEKGQTVTLRCDPISGHDNLYWYRRVMGKEIKFLLHFVKESKQDESGMPNNRFLAERTGGTYSTLKVQPAELEDSGVYFCASSPWTGSYGYTFGSGTRLTVV.

The chain is built from TRBV18 and TRBJ2-2, with D unresolved. The germline gives CDR1 KGHSH, CDR2 LQKENI. CDR3 length: 17 residues. Trimming removed 0 bases at V and 0 bases at J, with 11 bases between. CDR3 DNA sequence: TGTGCCAGCTCACCACCCGCGAGAGGCTCGAACACCGGGGAGCTGTTTTTT. It is translated as CASSPPARGSNTGELFF.

The chain has TRBV6-1 and TRBJ1-1, with TRBD1 matching over 8 bases. This CDR3 contains 15 residues. CDR1 and CDR2 (germline): MNHNS, SASEGT. V shed 1 base, J shed 5 bases, and the junction held 6 bases outside the gene matches. CDR3 sequence (DNA): TGTGCCAGCAGTGAAGTCGGACAGGGAAGAACTGAAGCTTTCTTT. Translation gives CASSEVGQGRTEAFF.

The gene calls are TRBV29-1 and TRBJ1-1; perhaps TRBD1 as D (5 bases). Trimming took off 6 bases at V and 2 bases at J, with 10 bases between the two ends. There are 12 residues in the CDR3. Per germline, CDR1 SQVTM and CDR2 ANQGSEA. The CDR3 protein is CSVSTANTEAFF. Written as DNA, the CDR3 is TGCAGCGTCTCGACAGCCAACACTGAAGCTTTCTTT.

J is TRBJ2-5 and V is TRBV18, with D possibly matching TRBD2 (6 bases). Germline V lookup: CDR1 KGHSH, CDR2 LQKENI. Trimming left V 4 bases short and J 2 bases short, with 14 bases between. CDR3 length: 15 residues. The CDR3 sequence is CASSLRGDLQETQYF. As DNA, the CDR3 is TGTGCCAGCTCACTGCGGGGCGACTTACAAGAGACCCAGTACTTC.

The J gene is TRBJ1-4, the V gene TRBV18; TRBD1 agrees at 7 bases. This CDR3 has 17 residues. The J segment lost 5 bases and the V segment lost 4 bases, leaving 13 bases of the junction unmatched. Germline-derived CDR1 and CDR2 are KGHSH and LQKENI. CDR3 sequence: CASSLDIPGQTNEKLFF. CDR3 coding DNA: TGTGCCAGCTCACTCGACATACCGGGACAGACGAATGAAAAACTGTTTTTT.

The CDR3 spells CASSLKSGGGNEQFF. CDR3 in DNA: TGTGCCAGCAGCTTAAAGAGCGGGGGAGGCAATGAGCAGTTCTTC. This chain uses TRBV7-3 with TRBJ2-1, with 8 bases matching TRBD2. There are 15 residues in the CDR3. With V trimmed by 1 base and J by 6 bases, 5 bases remained unmatched. Germline assignment: CDR1 SGHTA and CDR2 FQGTGA. The full variable domain, rest sourced from reference TRBV7-3 and TRBJ2-1, is GAGVSQTPSNKVTEKGKYVELRCDPISGHTALYWYRQSLGQGPEFLIYFQGTGAADDSGLPNDRFFAVRPEGSVSTLKIQRTERGDSAVYLCASSLKSGGGNEQFFGPGTRLTVL.

J is TRBJ2-2 and V is TRBV11-3; TRBD2 aligns across 9 bases. The V gene end was trimmed by 3 bases and the J gene end by 3 bases; junction bases not matched to a gene: 11. Looked up from germline, CDR1 is SGHNT and CDR2 is YENEEA. The CDR3 is 18 residues long. CDR3: CASSLDEFAGGYTGELFF. The CDR3 DNA reads TGTGCCAGCAGCTTGGACGAATTTGCGGGGGGGTACACCGGGGAGCTGTTTTTT.

This sequence joins TRBV7-2 and TRBJ2-7; TRBD1 matches at 8 bases. The CDR3 extends over 15 amino acids. The J segment lost 3 bases and the V segment lost 0 bases, leaving 4 bases of the junction unmatched. Germline-derived CDR1 and CDR2 are SGHTA and FQGNSA. For the CDR3, the DNA is TGTGCCAGCAGCTTAGCTTGGGACAGGTACTACGAGCAGTACTTC. This codes for CASSLAWDRYYEQYF. The whole variable domain, remainder taken from reference TRBV7-2 and TRBJ2-7, is GAGVSQSPSNKVTEKGKDVELRCDPISGHTALYWYRQSLGQGLEFLIYFQGNSAPDKSGLPSDRFSAERTGGSVSTLTIQRTQQEDSAVYLCASSLAWDRYYEQYFGPGTRLTVT.

The V gene is TRBV5-1, the J gene TRBJ1-4, with 7 bases fitting TRBD1. Germline trimming cut 0 bases from V and 5 bases from J; bases unmatched to any gene: 1. Germline loops: CDR1 SGHRS, CDR2 YFSETQ. The CDR3 has 14 residues. The DNA of the CDR3 is TGCGCCAGCAGCTTGGGACAGGGAAATGAAAAACTGTTTTTT. Its protein product is CASSLGQGNEKLFF.

This CDR3 reads CASNLKGQVVAFF. The CDR3 nucleotides read TGTGCCAGCAACCTCAAAGGACAGGTGGTAGCTTTCTTT. The chain couples TRBV3-1 (or the pseudogene TRBV3-2) to TRBJ1-1; 7 positions match TRBD1. Losses at the gene ends were 7 bases for V and 10 bases for J; bases not matched to a gene: 12. The CDR3 consists of 13 residues. Germline V gives CDR1 LGHDT, CDR2 YNNKEL (reference sequence).

This clone came up a few times. V and J are TRBV18 and TRBJ2-3; 7 bases are shared with TRBD1. The CDR3 length is 16 residues. V shed 4 bases, J shed 3 bases, and the junction held 10 bases outside the gene matches. Germline CDR1 KGHSH, CDR2 LQKENI. CDR3 nucleotide sequence: TGTGCCAGCTCACGATCTACGAGGGGGCCTACAGATACGCAGTATTTT. Protein product: CASSRSTRGPTDTQYF.

The chain uses TRBV9 and TRBJ1-3; D is perhaps TRBD1 (5 bases). There are 15 residues in the CDR3. The germline V and J ends were trimmed by 3 bases and 0 bases, with 10 bases remaining between them. Germline CDR1 SGDLS, CDR2 YYNGEE. As DNA, the CDR3 is TGTGCCAGCAGCGGGCAGGGATTCTCTGGAAACACCATATATTTT. Residues: CASSGQGFSGNTIYF.

The chain combines TRBV11-2 with TRBJ1-2; perhaps TRBD1 as D (5 bases). Germline CDR1 and CDR2: SGHAT and FQNNGV. V was trimmed by 3 bases and J by 8 bases, leaving 13 bases between them. This CDR3 is built from 13 residues. The CDR3 nucleotides read TGTGCCAGCAGCTTCGGACAATTATTAGGCTACACCTTC. Encoded protein: CASSFGQLLGYTF.

The V and J genes are TRBV27 and TRBJ2-7; the D gene is possibly TRBD2 (6 bases). Between the trimmed V and J ends, which lost 7 bases and 5 bases, there was a span of 33 bases. This CDR3 is built from 19 residues. CDR1 and CDR2 (germline): MNHEY, SMNVEV (reference sequence). DNA of the CDR3: TGTGCCAGCACCTCTATCGGGGTATGGGGGGACCTCGAGCTCGACGAGCAGTACTTC. Protein sequence: CASTSIGVWGDLELDEQYF.

The chain carries TRBV29-1 and TRBJ1-6, with D possibly being TRBD1 (6 bases). The CDR3 spans 17 residues. Looked up from germline, CDR1 is SQVTM and CDR2 is ANQGSEA. The germline V and J ends were trimmed by 2 bases and 7 bases, with 21 bases remaining between them. The CDR3 DNA is TGCAGCGTTGAAATCCCTCGTTTGGTTAGGGGGAATTCACCCCTCCACTTT. It specifies CSVEIPRLVRGNSPLHF.

This clone was counted a few times. The chain is built from TRBV7-6 and TRBJ1-6; a possible D gene is TRBD1 (6 bases). The V gene's germline CDR1 is SGHVS and CDR2 FNYEAQ. V was cut by 0 bases and J by 8 bases, with 8 bases left in between. CDR3 size: 14 residues. The CDR3 sequence is CASSLAQGDSPLHF. CDR3 nucleotide sequence: TGTGCCAGCAGCTTAGCACAGGGTGATTCACCCCTCCACTTT.

This rearrangement joins TRBV5-1 to TRBJ2-7, with TRBD1 as a possible D gene (8 bases). The CDR3 length is 14 residues. The germline V and J ends were trimmed by 4 bases and 5 bases, with 16 bases remaining between them. Germline V gene lookup returns CDR1 SGHRS and CDR2 YFSETQ. The CDR3 here is CASSPWTGRDEQYF. The CDR3 DNA is TGCGCCAGCAGCCCTTGGACAGGGAGGGACGAGCAGTACTTC.

This sequence joins TRBV11-2 and TRBJ2-7, with 7 positions matching TRBD1. Per germline, CDR1 SGHAT and CDR2 FQNNGV. V was pared by 7 bases and J by 8 bases, with 14 bases of the junction left unmatched. The CDR3 is made up of 14 amino acids. This chain's CDR3 is CASMRPRDSRQQYF. CDR3 DNA: TGTGCCAGCATGCGACCCCGGGACAGTAGGCAGCAGTACTTC.

The rearrangement joins TRBV10-3 to TRBJ1-5; no reliable D call. The germline CDR1 and CDR2 sequences are ENHRY and SYGVKD. Trimming removed 6 bases at V and 5 bases at J, with 23 bases between. The CDR3 consists of 17 residues. CDR3 coding DNA: TGTGCCATCAGCCGTAGCCCACCCACCGAACCGGATCAGCCCCAGCATTTT. It codes for CAISRSPPTEPDQPQHF.

The J gene is TRBJ1-1, the V gene TRBV2; 9 positions match TRBD1. V was pared by 6 bases and J by 4 bases, with 3 bases of the junction left unmatched. Per the germline V gene, CDR1 is SNHLY and CDR2 is FYNNEI. The CDR3 loop spans 13 amino acids. The CDR3 loop reads CASRETGGTEAFF. The DNA for the CDR3 is TGTGCCAGCAGGGAGACAGGGGGCACTGAAGCTTTCTTT.

The chain is built from TRBV11-3 and TRBJ2-2, with 8 positions matching TRBD1. Germline-derived CDR1 and CDR2 are SGHNT and YENEEA. The CDR3 has 15 residues. The V and J ends lost 7 bases and 5 bases, in that order; junction bases with no gene match: 9. The CDR3 bases are TGTGCCAGCACCGCGCCGACAGGGGTTACCGGGGAGCTGTTTTTT. Amino acids: CASTAPTGVTGELFF.

V gene TRBV19 combines with J gene TRBJ2-6, with D possibly TRBD2 on 5 matching bases. Germline lookup yields CDR1 LNHDA and CDR2 SQIVND (reference sequence). CDR3 length: 16 amino acids. The germline V and J ends were trimmed by 3 bases and 4 bases, with 13 bases remaining between them. CDR3 amino acids: CASSIEGGWGANVLTF. CDR3 DNA sequence: TGTGCCAGTAGTATTGAGGGTGGTTGGGGGGCCAACGTCCTGACTTTC. The full variable domain, with the rest looked up from reference TRBV19 and TRBJ2-6, is DGGITQSPKYLFRKEGQNVTLSCEQNLNHDAMYWYRQDPGQGLRLIYYSQIVNDFQKGDIAEGYSVSREKKESFPLTVTSAQKNPTAFYLCASSIEGGWGANVLTFGAGSRLTVL.